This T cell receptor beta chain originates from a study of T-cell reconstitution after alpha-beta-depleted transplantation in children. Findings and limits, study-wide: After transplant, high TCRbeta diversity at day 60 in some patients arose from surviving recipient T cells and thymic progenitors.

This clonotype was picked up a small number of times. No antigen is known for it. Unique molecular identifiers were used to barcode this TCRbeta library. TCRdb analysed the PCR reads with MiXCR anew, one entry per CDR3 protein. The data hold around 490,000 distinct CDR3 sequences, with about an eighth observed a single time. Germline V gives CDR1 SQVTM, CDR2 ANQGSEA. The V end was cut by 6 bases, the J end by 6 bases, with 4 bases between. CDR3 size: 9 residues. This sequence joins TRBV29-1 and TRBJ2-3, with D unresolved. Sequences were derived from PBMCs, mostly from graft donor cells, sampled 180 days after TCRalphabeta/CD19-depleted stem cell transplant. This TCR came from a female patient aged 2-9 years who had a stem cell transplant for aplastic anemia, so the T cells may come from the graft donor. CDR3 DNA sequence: TGCAGCGTGGGGGATACGCAGTATTTT. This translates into CSVGDTQYF.